A single sample gave rise to the 14 T cell receptor beta chains below, sequenced in a study of blood T cell repertoires in COVID-19. Profiling relied on immunoSEQ multiplex PCR, and the TCRdb table lists in-frame clones only, not all of them. The table lists approximately 250,000 clones, approximately 88% of them singletons. The sample was PBMCs or T cells enriched from blood (not recorded which). The receptors shown here come from a woman aged 40-49 years with acute COVID-19.

The chain couples TRBV14 to TRBJ2-1; D not resolved. Trimming cost V 0 bases and J 5 bases, with 5 bases left between them. Germline V gives CDR1 SGHDN, CDR2 FVKESK. CDR3 length equals 13 residues. In nucleotides, the CDR3 is TGTGCCAGCAGCCAAGATTGGCACAATGAGCAGTTCTTC. This translates into CASSQDWHNEQFF.

The J gene is TRBJ2-2, the V gene TRBV5-4, with 10 nucleotides matching TRBD2. Trimming removed 1 base from V and 9 bases from J; junction bases left unmatched: 6. Germline V gene sequence: CDR1 SGHNT, CDR2 YYREEE (reference sequence). This CDR3 has 15 residues. The CDR3 reads CASSLRLAGARELFF. The CDR3 region has the DNA TGTGCCAGCAGCTTGAGGCTAGCGGGAGCGCGGGAGCTGTTTTTT. Using reference TRBV5-4 and TRBJ2-2 for the parts outside the CDR3, the full variable domain is ETGVTQSPTHLIKTRGQQVTLRCSSQSGHNTVSWYQQALGQGPQFIFQYYREEENGRGNFPPRFSGLQFPNYSSELNVNALELDDSALYLCASSLRLAGARELFFGEGSRLTVL.

The chain joins TRBV6-1 to TRBJ1-3, with TRBD1 matching 7 bases. Per the germline V gene, CDR1 is MNHNS and CDR2 is SASEGT. V shed 3 bases, J shed 7 bases, and the junction held 3 bases outside the gene matches. This CDR3 spans 13 amino acids. The CDR3 protein is CASSETGLNTIYF. The CDR3 nucleotides read TGTGCCAGCAGTGAGACAGGGTTGAACACCATATATTTT.

The chain uses TRBV4-1 and TRBJ1-4; D is undetermined. The CDR3 totals 17 residues. Trimming took off 0 bases at V and 0 bases at J, with 11 bases between the two ends. Germline V gives CDR1 MGHRA, CDR2 YSYEKL. This CDR3 reads CASSQDRVASTNEKLFF. CDR3 DNA sequence: TGCGCCAGCAGCCAAGATCGTGTGGCCTCAACTAATGAAAAACTGTTTTTT.

The chain couples TRBV4-1 to TRBJ2-3; 7 bases fit TRBD2. Per the germline V gene, CDR1 is MGHRA and CDR2 is YSYEKL. The ends lost 4 bases at V and 3 bases at J; junction bases unmatched: 4. CDR3 length: 14 residues. The chain's CDR3 is CASSRGGGTDTQYF. CDR3 bases: TGCGCCAGCAGCCGTGGGGGGGGGACAGATACGCAGTATTTT.

This chain connects TRBV18 to TRBJ2-3; 12 bases match TRBD2. The CDR3 length is 17 residues. Losses at the gene ends were 3 bases for V and 0 bases for J; bases not matched to a gene: 4. Per germline, CDR1 KGHSH and CDR2 LQKENI. CDR3 coding DNA: TGTGCCAGCTCACCTCGGACTAGCGGGACTAGCACAGATACGCAGTATTTT. It specifies CASSPRTSGTSTDTQYF. Complete variable domain (other parts from reference TRBV18 and TRBJ2-3): NAGVMQNPRHLVRRRGQEARLRCSPMKGHSHVYWYRQLPEEGLKFMVYLQKENIIDESGMPKERFSAEFPKEGPSILRIQQVVRGDSAAYFCASSPRTSGTSTDTQYFGPGTRLTVL.

The chain recombines TRBV5-1 with TRBJ1-1, with 8 positions matching TRBD1. V shed 4 bases and J 4 bases; nucleotides not matched to a gene: 9. Germline V gene lookup returns CDR1 SGHRS and CDR2 YFSETQ. The CDR3 covers 15 residues. The CDR3: CASSLRQGWSTEAFF. CDR3 coding DNA: TGCGCCAGCAGCCTAAGACAGGGGTGGAGCACTGAAGCTTTCTTT.

J is TRBJ1-6 and V is TRBV19; 8 bases map to TRBD1. The CDR3 is 15 amino acids. The V and J ends lost 3 bases and 9 bases, in that order; junction bases with no gene match: 7. The germline gives CDR1 LNHDA, CDR2 SQIVND (reference sequence). The CDR3 DNA follows: TGTGCCAGTAGTATTAGCAACAGGGGGACTTCACCCCTCCACTTT. Amino acids: CASSISNRGTSPLHF.

V usage is TRBV12-3 or TRBV12-4 and J usage is TRBJ1-1; TRBD1 aligns across 8 bases. The V segment lost 6 bases and the J segment 11 bases; nucleotides outside the gene matches: 5. The CDR3 sequence is 11 residues long. CDR3 region: CASRGQGGAFF. CDR3 coding DNA: TGTGCCAGCAGAGGACAGGGTGGCGCTTTCTTT.

The gene calls are TRBV7-2 and TRBJ2-5; D might be TRBD1 (6 bases). The V end lost 1 base, the J end lost 5 bases, and 17 bases lay between the germline ends. Germline V gene data show CDR1 as SGHTA and CDR2 as FQGNSA. The CDR3 covers 16 residues. CDR3 nucleotide sequence: TGTGCCAGCAGCTTAGTACCGGTAGGGGGTGGCGAGACCCAGTACTTC. It specifies CASSLVPVGGGETQYF.

This clone was seen only a few times. CDR3 DNA: TGTGCCAGCAGCTTAAATTTCGGTCCATACAGGGTCGGCGAGCAGTACTTC. Its protein product is CASSLNFGPYRVGEQYF. V and J are TRBV7-9 and TRBJ2-7; maybe TRBD1 (6 bases). This CDR3 region has 17 residues. Germline-derived CDR1 and CDR2 are SEHNR and FQNEAQ (reference sequence). The V end was cut by 2 bases, the J end by 6 bases, with 23 bases between. The full variable domain, in which reference TRBV7-9 and TRBJ2-7 provide the parts outside the CDR3, is DTGVSQNPRHKITKRGQNVTFRCDPISEHNRLYWYRQTLGQGPEFLTYFQNEAQLEKSRLLSDRFSAERPKGSFSTLEIQRTEQGDSAMYLCASSLNFGPYRVGEQYFGPGTRLTVT.

The rearrangement links TRBV18 to TRBJ2-3, with a tentative D call TRBD2 (6 bases). Germline CDR1 KGHSH, CDR2 LQKENI. The CDR3 runs to 14 residues. V lost 2 bases to trimming and J lost 4 bases, with 10 bases between them. This chain's CDR3 is CASSPDWGADTQYF. CDR3 coding DNA: TGTGCCAGCTCACCAGACTGGGGGGCAGATACGCAGTATTTT.

The chain joins TRBV28 to TRBJ1-5; the match to TRBD1 covers 11 bases. The V segment lost 3 bases and the J segment 5 bases; nucleotides outside the gene matches: 3. CDR1 MDHEN and CDR2 SYDVKM come from the germline V gene. This CDR3 is built from 15 residues. CDR3 nucleotides: TGTGCCAGCAGTTTGGGACAGGGGGACTATCAGCCCCAGCATTTT. The encoded protein is CASSLGQGDYQPQHF.

The chain couples TRBV6-5 to TRBJ1-1; D remains ambiguous. Germline CDR1 and CDR2: MNHEY and SVGAGI. Between the trimmed V and J ends, which lost 6 bases and 1 base, there was a span of 9 bases. The CDR3 has 13 amino acids. This CDR3 reads CASRPPGNTEAFF. CDR3 in DNA: TGTGCCAGCAGGCCCCCCGGGAACACTGAAGCTTTCTTT.